The entry below describes one TCR beta chain. The CDR3 consists of 14 residues. Germline-derived CDR1 and CDR2 are SNHLY and FYNNEI. Deletions cut 2 bases from V and 5 bases from J, with 10 bases between. This entry is derived from a study of T cell changes during pregnancy in multiple sclerosis. This table comes from immunoSEQ multiplex PCR, and its TCRdb copy is limited to in-frame clones, with some not included. Of about 69,000 clones in the sample, roughly 88% were seen once. The V and J genes are TRBV2 and TRBJ1-5; possible D gene TRBD1, 6 bases. This TCR came from a female donor with multiple sclerosis, enrolled in a pregnancy study. Sequencing used peripheral blood, obtained in the third trimester of pregnancy. This CDR3 is CASSERRGHQPQHF. The CDR3 DNA follows: TGTGCCAGCAGTGAACGCAGGGGCCATCAGCCCCAGCATTTT. The variable domain in full, with the rest retrieved from reference TRBV2 and TRBJ1-5, is EPEVTQTPSHQVTQMGQEVILRCVPISNHLYFYWYRQILGQKVEFLVSFYNNEISEKSEIFDDQFSVERPDGSNFTLKIRSTKLEDSAMYFCASSERRGHQPQHFGDGTRLSIL.